This T cell receptor (beta chain) comes out of a study of shared clonotypes between healthy human individuals. Study context: Each donor had three CD4 naive, three CD4 memory, two CD8 naive and one CD8 memory plate.

Naive-designated CD8 cells lacked CD45RO, were positively enriched for CCR7, and omitted terminally differentiated effector memory CD45RA+ cells. Details on this clone: Its cognate antigen is unknown.

Study observations and caveats: Several donors held 5% to 5.5% of naive CD4 clonotypes in common.

Samples underwent the assay at deep level. DNA at around 190 ng, about 30,000 T cell genomes, went into sorted-subset replicate PCRs. Sequenced by immunoSEQ multiplex PCR; TCRdb stores in-frame clones only, minus some. In the table there are about 820,000 clones, 80% to 95% of which are singletons. CDR3 length equals 19 residues. Germline CDR1 and CDR2: SGHRS and YFSETQ. The V and J ends lost 2 bases and 0 bases, in that order; junction bases with no gene match: 15. The sequenced material came from naive CD8+ T cells sorted from blood. The V call is TRBV5-1, the J call TRBJ2-3; 7 nucleotides align to TRBD2. The source is a man aged 30 to 45 in good health. The CDR3 nucleotides are TGCGCCAGCAGCTTTAGGTCTCTAGCGGAGATCTCTAGCACAGATACGCAGTATTTT. This gives the protein CASSFRSLAEISSTDTQYF.